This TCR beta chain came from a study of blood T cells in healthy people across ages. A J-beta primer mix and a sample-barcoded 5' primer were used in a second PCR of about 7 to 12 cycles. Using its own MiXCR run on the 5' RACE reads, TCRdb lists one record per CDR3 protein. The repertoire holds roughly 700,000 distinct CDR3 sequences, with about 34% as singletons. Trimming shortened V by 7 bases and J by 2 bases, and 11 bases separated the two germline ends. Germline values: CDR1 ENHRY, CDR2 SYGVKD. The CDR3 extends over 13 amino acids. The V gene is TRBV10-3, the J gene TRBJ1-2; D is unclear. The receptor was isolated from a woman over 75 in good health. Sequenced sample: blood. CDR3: CAIKYPGNYGYTF. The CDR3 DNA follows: TGTGCCATCAAATACCCCGGGAACTATGGCTACACCTTC.